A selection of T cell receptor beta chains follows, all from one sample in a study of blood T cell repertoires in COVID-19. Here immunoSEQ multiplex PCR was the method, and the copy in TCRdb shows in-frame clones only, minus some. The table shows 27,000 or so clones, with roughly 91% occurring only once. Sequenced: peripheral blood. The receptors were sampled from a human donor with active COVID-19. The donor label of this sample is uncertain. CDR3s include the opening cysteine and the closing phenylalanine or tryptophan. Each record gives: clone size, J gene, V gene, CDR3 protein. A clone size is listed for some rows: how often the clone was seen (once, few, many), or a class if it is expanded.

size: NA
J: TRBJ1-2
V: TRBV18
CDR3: CASSRTGGYGYTF

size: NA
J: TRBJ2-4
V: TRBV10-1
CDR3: CASSPTPGLGIQYF

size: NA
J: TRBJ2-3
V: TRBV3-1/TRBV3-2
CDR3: CASSLAGGGTDTQYF

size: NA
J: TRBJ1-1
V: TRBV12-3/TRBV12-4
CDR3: CASSLARQSEAFF

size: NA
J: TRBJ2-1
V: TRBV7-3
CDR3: CASSGYRGGEQFF

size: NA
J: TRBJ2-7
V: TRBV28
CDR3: CASSFTSGSADEQYF

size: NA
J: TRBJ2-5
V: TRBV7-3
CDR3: CASSLMGGTGQRAQYF

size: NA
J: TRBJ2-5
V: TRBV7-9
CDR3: CASSPRTSGEQETQYF

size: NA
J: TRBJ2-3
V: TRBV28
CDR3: CASSTTRDTQYF

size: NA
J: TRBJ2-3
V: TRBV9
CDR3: CASSVSLGGGVTDTQYF

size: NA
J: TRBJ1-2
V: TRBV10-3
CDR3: CAISESPGDSGYTF

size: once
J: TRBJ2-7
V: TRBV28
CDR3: CASSSSSTGNEQYF

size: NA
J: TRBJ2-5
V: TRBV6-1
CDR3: CASSERLETQYF

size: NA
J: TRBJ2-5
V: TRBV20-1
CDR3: CSASPLAGGRVGETQYF

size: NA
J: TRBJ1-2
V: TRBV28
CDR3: CASSMMTGVNGYTF

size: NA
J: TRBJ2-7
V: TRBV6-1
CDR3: CASSEMTTNSYEQYF

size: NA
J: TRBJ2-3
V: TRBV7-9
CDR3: CASSPLGRGGTDTQYF

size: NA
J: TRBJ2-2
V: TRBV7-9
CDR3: CASSYRRGLNTGELFF

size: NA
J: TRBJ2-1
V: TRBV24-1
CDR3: CATSDLRTGNEQFF

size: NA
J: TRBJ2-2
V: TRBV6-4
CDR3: CASREQGNTGELFF

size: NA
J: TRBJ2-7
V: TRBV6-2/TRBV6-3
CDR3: CASSYPNSQNTYEQYF

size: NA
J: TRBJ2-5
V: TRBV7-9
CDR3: CASSPPRGGRETQYF

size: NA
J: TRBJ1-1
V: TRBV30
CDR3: CAWSGWDRESEAFF

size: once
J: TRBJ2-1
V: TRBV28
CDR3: CASSLLENEQFF

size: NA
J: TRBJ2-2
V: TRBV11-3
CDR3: CASSKGLAGAGELFF

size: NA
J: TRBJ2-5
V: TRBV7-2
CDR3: CASSSDRGERETQYF

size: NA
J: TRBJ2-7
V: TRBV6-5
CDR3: CASTPLAGGEQYF

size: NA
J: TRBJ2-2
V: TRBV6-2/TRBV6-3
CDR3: CASSSLLASGELFF

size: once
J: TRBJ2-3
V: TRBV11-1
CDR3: CASSFRLAGGPDTQYF

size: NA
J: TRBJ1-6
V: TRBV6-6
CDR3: CASTLETGSPLHF

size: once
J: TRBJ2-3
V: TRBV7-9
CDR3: CASSLAQGRTDTQYF

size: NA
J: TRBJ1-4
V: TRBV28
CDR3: CASSFPDSANEKLFF

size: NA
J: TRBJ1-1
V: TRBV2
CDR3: CAGGQGATEAFF

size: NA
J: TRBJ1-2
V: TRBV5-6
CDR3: CASSLGQAGGYGYTF

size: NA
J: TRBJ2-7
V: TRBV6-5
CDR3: CASRLSGNEQYF

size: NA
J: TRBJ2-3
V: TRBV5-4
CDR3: CASSSFTGMGTDTQYF

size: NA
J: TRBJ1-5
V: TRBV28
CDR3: CASRGETENQPQHF

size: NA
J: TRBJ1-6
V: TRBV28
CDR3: CASSVREDSPNSPLHF

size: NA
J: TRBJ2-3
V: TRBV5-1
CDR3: CASRPGTSGKDTQYF

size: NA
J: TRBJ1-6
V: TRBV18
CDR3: CASSPRGTGSPLHF

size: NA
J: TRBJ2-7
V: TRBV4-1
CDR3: CASSHRQGAGYEQYF

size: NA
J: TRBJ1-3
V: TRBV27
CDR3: CASRDLGGNSGNTIYF

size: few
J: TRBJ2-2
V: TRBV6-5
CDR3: CASSPGLAGAGELFF

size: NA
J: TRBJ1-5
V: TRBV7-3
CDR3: CASSYTGQGLNQPQHF

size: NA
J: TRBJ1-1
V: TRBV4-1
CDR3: CASSQDEGNTEAFF

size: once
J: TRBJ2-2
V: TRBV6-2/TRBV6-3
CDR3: CASSEEAGGSTGELFF

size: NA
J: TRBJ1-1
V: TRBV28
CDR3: CASSFDRGGSEAFF

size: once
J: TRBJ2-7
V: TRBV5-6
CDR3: CASSLARGYEQYF

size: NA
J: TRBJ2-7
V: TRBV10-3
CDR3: CAISGGDSSYEQYF

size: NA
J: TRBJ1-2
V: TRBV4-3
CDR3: CASSQEPQGEEGYTF

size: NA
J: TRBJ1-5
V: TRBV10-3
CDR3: CAISESSVWQPQHF

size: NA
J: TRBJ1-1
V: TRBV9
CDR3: CASSAQGHTEAFF

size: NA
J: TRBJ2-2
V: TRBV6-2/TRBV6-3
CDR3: CASSFDRANTGELFF

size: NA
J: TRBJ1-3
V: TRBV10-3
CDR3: CAISAQGNTIYF

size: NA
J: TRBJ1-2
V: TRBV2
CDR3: CASTSPDRGNYGYTF

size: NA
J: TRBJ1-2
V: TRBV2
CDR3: CASSDRGYGYTF